There are a few counts of the clone carrying this T cell receptor beta chain. MiXCR, applied by TCRdb to the RT-PCR reads, yields one record per CDR3 protein. The sample lists more than 850,000 distinct CDR3 sequences; about 20% were seen once. The CDR3 contains 16 residues. CDR1 is MGHRA, CDR2 YSYEKL, per germline. The germline V and J ends were trimmed by 4 bases and 2 bases, with 17 bases remaining between them. The sample belongs to a study of patients and donors after allogeneic stem cell transplantation. Sequenced material: blood, either unsorted or a sorted T cell fraction (not recorded which). V is TRBV4-1 and J is TRBJ1-1; TRBD1 might be the D (5 bases). This receptor was obtained from a human donor who was either an allogeneic HSCT recipient or a stem cell or donor lymphocyte infusion donor (not recorded which). It is not recorded whose cells these are; they may come from a transplant donor. The DNA for the CDR3 is TGCGCCAGCAGCCTCCTGACAGCCTTCGCTAACACTGAAGCTTTCTTT. Amino acids: CASSLLTAFANTEAFF.